This section outlines one T cell receptor (beta chain) sequence together with its context. Its antigen is still unknown. Base qualities are not provided; no much larger clone lies one nucleotide away. Donors were healthy HIV-negative adults with no recently reported acute infections or vaccinations. All donors were Caucasian adults living in Nashville, Tennessee, USA. CD8 memory samples consisted of magnetically selected CD45RO+ cells combined with CCR7-negative CD45RA+ effector memory (TemRA) cells. After blood collection by leukapheresis, PBMCs were isolated using Ficoll-Histopaque density gradient centrifugation and then cryopreserved in the vapor phase of liquid nitrogen. Purity and quantity of every magnetically sorted T cell population were checked by analytical flow cytometry. Each sorted fraction had its genomic DNA isolated and then quantified by UV absorbance on a Nanodrop 2000c. These data originate in a study of shared clonotypes between healthy human individuals (dated by TCRdb to 2018 to 2020). In terms of the full investigation: The cohort included three men and a couple of women between 18 and 49 years of age. Per donor, three plates each were used for CD4 naive and CD4 memory, two for CD8 naive, and one for CD8 memory. To estimate repertoire size and how much clonotypes are shared between individuals, the study performed deep sequencing of blood TCR repertoires from about five healthy adults. To increase sequencing depth and limit assay-specific biases, different laboratories used diverse techniques to prepare libraries and sequence TCR repertoires. Each donor's leukapheresis produced roughly between roughly 0.85 and 9.5 billion PBMCs.

V loses 7 bases, J loses 5 bases, and the germline ends lie 19 bases apart. Spanning cysteine to phenylalanine, the CDR3 consists of 14 amino acids. Only the CDR3 portion is preserved as DNA: 42 bases, with reading frame beginning at the first base. CDR1 and CDR2 are read off the germline V gene as SGDLS and YYNGEE. TCR CDR3 regions were amplified from genomic DNA by multiplex PCR using the deep immunoSEQ assay. For each cell subset, the extracted genomic DNA was distributed evenly across all wells of several immunoSEQ 96-well plates, and each plate served as one replicate. For sorted subsets, roughly 200 ng genomic DNA, equal to 30,000 to 35,000 T cell genomes, was loaded into each replicate PCR. The purified libraries were quantified using a Qubit 3.0 fluorometer, sized with a Bioanalyzer 2100, and then quantified again using the KAPA Library Quantification kit. Every immunoSEQ 96-well plate was sequenced on a separate single-read 150-cycle Illumina NextSeq 550 flow cell. Per the source publication's procedure: Because the immunoSEQ output included only junctional sequences and no quality scores, the filtering could not be the same as the filtering used for full-length reads. To assign V/J genes and CDR3, sequences were annotated using PyIR, a Python wrapper for IgBLAST v1.9, with IMGT germline references. Reads with weak V/J assignments (E-value above 1e-6), missing CDR3, stop codons, out-of-frame junctions, or ambiguous translated residues were removed. A V3J clonotype was defined by an identical inferred V gene, J gene, and CDR3 amino acid sequence. The percentage overlap between two repertoires was calculated by dividing the number of shared unique clonotypes by the size of the smaller repertoire. RTK rarefaction, the Chao1 estimator, and Recon v2.1 estimates of unobserved clonotypes were used to assess repertoire richness. Generation probabilities for all TCRbeta clonotypes obtained by the gDNA method from a handful of donors were computed using OLGA. As stored in TCRdb, this immuneACCESS dataset retains in-frame rearrangements with V and J assigned. A fraction of the clones does not appear; measured against another copy, unresolved V genes explain less than half of the discrepancy, and the remainder lacks a known reason. That table furnishes V, J and clone size, whereas the DNA furnished D and trimming. Counted in this sample were approximately 640,000 clones; about 92% of them appeared once. The top ten constitute about 33% of the sample.

Paper-wide results and their limitations: Naive subsets generally had larger estimated clonotype richness than memory subsets did. Pairwise subsampling led to the expectation that sequencing depth would affect the degree of clonotype sharing among donors. Incomplete sequencing was indicated by rarefaction of sorted-subset datasets, despite the large sequencing depth. Sampling was limited to blood, and TCR repertoires in tissue likely differ from TCR repertoires in blood. Higher generation probabilities were observed for clonotypes shared by all four sorted-subset donors than for non-shared clonotypes. The genetic and exposure-history diversity represented was limited by the small number of donors. Approximately 5% of naive CD4, 3% to 4% of naive CD8, 2.3% of memory CD4, and approximately 0.4% of memory CD8 clonotypes were shared across several donors.

Sequenced material: memory CD8+ T cells from PBMCs. The label giving this sample's cell subset or site can be read as: CD45RO+ cells pooled with CCR7-negative TemRA cells. The chain is assembled from TRBV9 and TRBJ2-7, and the D gene may be TRBD2, 6 bases matching. The TCR originated in a man younger than 30 in good health. Some clones in this sample may be carry-over from other donors' samples. The CDR3 in this case is CASDQAGRGDEQYF. The DNA sequence follows: TGTGCCAGCGATCAAGCGGGCCGCGGCGACGAGCAGTACTTC.